One sample yielded the 22 T cell receptor beta chains listed below, sequenced in a study of T-cell reconstitution after alpha-beta-depleted transplantation in children. TCRbeta library construction was performed incorporating unique molecular identifiers. TCRdb independently ran MiXCR on the PCR reads; one entry per CDR3 protein. The data contain about 1,000,000 distinct CDR3 sequences, about 26% of them seen just once; the ten biggest clones take up 28%. Sequenced material: PBMCs, mostly from graft donor cells, taken 360 days after TCRalphabeta/CD19-depleted stem cell transplant. These TCRs come from a boy younger than two who had a stem cell transplant for SCID, so the T cells may come from the graft donor.

The sample holds a few counts of this clonotype. V gene TRBV5-6 combines with J gene TRBJ1-2, with 9 bases lining up with TRBD1. The trim removed 4 bases at V and 4 bases at J, leaving 8 bases unmatched. The germline gives CDR1 SGHDT, CDR2 YYEEEE. The CDR3 extends over 15 amino acids. In nucleotides, the CDR3 is TGTGCCAGCAGCCCAACCGGACAGGGGAGCTATGGCTACACCTTC. Translation gives CASSPTGQGSYGYTF.

This clonotype was observed a few times. The chain has TRBV7-9 and TRBJ2-3, with D perhaps assigned TRBD1 or TRBD2 (5 bases each). Germline assignment: CDR1 SEHNR and CDR2 FQNEAQ (reference sequence). V was shortened by 5 bases and J by 6 bases, with 21 bases between the two germline ends. CDR3 length: 16 residues. Written as DNA, the CDR3 is TGTGCCAGCAGCGTAGGGGTTCCGGGAACCAGCGATACGCAGTATTTT. Its protein product is CASSVGVPGTSDTQYF.

The V call is TRBV11-2, the J call TRBJ2-3; perhaps TRBD1 as D (6 bases). Between the trimmed V and J ends, which lost 7 bases and 3 bases, there was a span of 23 bases. Germline CDR1 SGHAT, CDR2 FQNNGV. The CDR3 is 17 residues long. CDR3 DNA: TGTGCCAGCACCCAAAGACAGGCACCCCTTGGGACAGATACGCAGTATTTT. Its protein product is CASTQRQAPLGTDTQYF.

This chain joins TRBV4-1 and TRBJ1-5; TRBD1 is a possible D gene (6 bases). The CDR3 has 15 residues. V was pared by 0 bases and J by 9 bases, with 15 bases between. The V gene's germline CDR1 is MGHRA and CDR2 YSYEKL. The CDR3 reads CASSQDDTGFRPQHF. In DNA, the CDR3 is TGCGCCAGCAGCCAAGATGACACAGGGTTTAGGCCCCAGCATTTT.

This chain connects TRBV20-1 to TRBJ1-1; weak D call: TRBD1 (6 bases). V was clipped by 2 bases and J by 4 bases, with 11 bases between them. Looked up from germline, CDR1 is DFQATT and CDR2 is SNEGSKA (reference sequence). CDR3 length equals 13 residues. Written as DNA, the CDR3 is TGCAGTGCTAGACAGGGGCCGGGCACTGAAGCTTTCTTT. It translates to CSARQGPGTEAFF.

The chain has TRBV6-5 and TRBJ1-1; TRBD1 matches 8 bases. The length of the CDR3 is 16 residues. With V trimmed by 3 bases and J by 2 bases, 8 bases remained unmatched. Germline CDR1 is MNHEY and CDR2 is SVGAGI. The CDR3 region is CASSYGTGGANTEAFF. The CDR3 region has the DNA TGTGCCAGCAGTTATGGGACAGGAGGAGCTAACACTGAAGCTTTCTTT.

In its sample, this clonotype was seen a few times. The V gene is TRBV5-1, the J gene TRBJ2-1; D tentatively fits TRBD1 or TRBD2 (6 bases each). Germline V gives CDR1 SGHRS, CDR2 YFSETQ. The CDR3 is 16 amino acids. The V gene lost 2 bases and the J gene lost 6 bases, with 18 bases spanning the gap. CDR3 sequence: CASSFAGRGVFNEQFF. Written as DNA, the CDR3 is TGCGCCAGCAGCTTCGCAGGAAGGGGGGTGTTCAATGAGCAGTTCTTC.

V is TRBV20-1 and J is TRBJ2-3, with a tentative D call TRBD1 (6 bases). Looked up from germline, CDR1 is DFQATT and CDR2 is SNEGSKA (reference sequence). V was trimmed by 6 bases and J by 6 bases, leaving 22 bases between them. This CDR3 spans 15 amino acids. The CDR3 bases are TGCAGTGCGATACAGGGAATCTCGTCCCTCGATACGCAGTATTTT. Its translation: CSAIQGISSLDTQYF.

V gene TRBV5-1 combines with J gene TRBJ2-3; 7 bases are a match to TRBD1. The CDR3 spans 15 residues. The trim removed 3 bases at V and 0 bases at J, leaving 4 bases unmatched. Germline CDR1 is SGHRS and CDR2 is YFSETQ. This chain's CDR3 is CASSSGQFSTDTQYF. In nucleotides, the CDR3 is TGCGCCAGCAGCTCGGGACAGTTTAGCACAGATACGCAGTATTTT.

This sequence joins TRBV9 and TRBJ2-7, with TRBD2 as a possible D gene (6 bases). There are 15 residues in the CDR3. Germline values: CDR1 SGDLS, CDR2 YYNGEE. V lost 0 bases and J 2 bases, leaving 12 bases between the germline ends. This chain's CDR3 is CASSVDAGTPYEQYF. The CDR3 DNA reads as TGTGCCAGCAGCGTAGATGCGGGAACACCCTACGAGCAGTACTTC.

The V call is TRBV9, the J call TRBJ1-2, with unresolved D. CDR3 length: 12 amino acids. Germline V gene data show CDR1 as SGDLS and CDR2 as YYNGEE. The V end lost 1 base, the J end lost 6 bases, and 7 bases lay between the germline ends. The CDR3 loop reads CASSVPKDGYTF. As DNA, the CDR3 is TGTGCCAGCAGCGTACCGAAGGATGGCTACACCTTC.

This clonotype was seen a handful of times. The V gene is TRBV6-2 or TRBV6-3, the J gene TRBJ1-1, with D uncertain. The germline V gene has CDR1 MNHEY and CDR2 SVGEGT. V lost 0 bases, J lost 5 bases, and 10 bases lay in between. CDR3 size: 14 residues. The CDR3 DNA sequence: TGTGCCAGCAGTTACTCGGGGTTAGGTACTGAAGCTTTCTTT. It encodes CASSYSGLGTEAFF.

V gene TRBV7-9 combines with J gene TRBJ2-2; TRBD1 matches at 7 bases. V lost 3 bases and J lost 1; bases outside the gene matches: 5. The CDR3 runs to 16 residues. Germline-derived CDR1 and CDR2 are SEHNR and FQNEAQ (reference sequence). CDR3 DNA sequence: TGTGCCAGCAGCTTCAAGACAGGGAAGAACACCGGGGAGCTGTTTTTT. Protein sequence: CASSFKTGKNTGELFF.

The chain recombines TRBV20-1 with TRBJ2-6, with 8 bases fitting TRBD1. Losses at the gene ends were 6 bases for V and 4 bases for J; bases not matched to a gene: 8. This CDR3 comprises 15 residues. CDR1 DFQATT and CDR2 SNEGSKA come from the germline V gene (reference sequence). As DNA, the CDR3 is TGCAGTGCCCGGACAGGGTTGATCGGGGCCAACGTCCTGACTTTC. Protein: CSARTGLIGANVLTF.

In its sample, this clonotype was seen a few times. J is TRBJ2-5 and V is TRBV9, with D maybe TRBD1 (5 bases). Germline V gene sequence: CDR1 SGDLS, CDR2 YYNGEE. Trimming removed 0 bases at V and 1 base at J, with 10 bases between. The CDR3 is 15 amino acids. CDR3: CASSVEGWAQETQYF. The CDR3 DNA sequence: TGTGCCAGCAGCGTAGAGGGGTGGGCCCAAGAGACCCAGTACTTC.

Worth noting for this clonotype: Possible read error: a much larger clone is one base away. The rearrangement uses TRBV5-1 and TRBJ1-5; 7 positions agree with TRBD1. This CDR3 comprises 15 residues. V gave up 0 bases and J gave up 5 bases; unmatched junction bases: 5. The V gene's germline CDR1 is SGHRS and CDR2 YFSETQ. The CDR3 region has the DNA TGCGCCAGCAGCTTGGATGCAGGGGGACATCAGCCCCAGCATTTT. It encodes CASSLDAGGHQPQHF.

This clonotype was observed a few times. The chain recombines TRBV12-3 or TRBV12-4 with TRBJ1-4, with 7 bases matching TRBD1. There are 15 residues in the CDR3. J gave up 7 bases and V 3 bases, and 8 bases lay outside the gene matches. The CDR3 bases are TGTGCCAGCAGTTTCAAACAGGGGACCGGTGAAAAACTGTTTTTT. Its protein product is CASSFKQGTGEKLFF.

A few counts support this clonotype. The chain links TRBV19 to TRBJ1-1; TRBD1 might be the D (6 bases). The CDR3 is 13 amino acids. The V gene's germline CDR1 is LNHDA and CDR2 SQIVND (reference sequence). The V end lost 6 bases, the J end lost 4 bases, and 12 bases lay between the germline ends. The CDR3, as DNA: TGTGCCAGTAGCGGACAGCCGTCCACTGAAGCTTTCTTT. Its protein is CASSGQPSTEAFF.

This clonotype occurred a few times. This chain joins TRBV4-3 and TRBJ2-7; D gene uncertain. V gave up 3 bases and J gave up 4 bases, with 10 bases separating them. CDR1 and CDR2 from the germline V gene are LGHNA and YSLEER. This CDR3 spans 13 amino acids. The CDR3 region is CASSQSYTYEQYF. The CDR3 nucleotides read TGCGCCAGCAGCCAGAGCTATACTTACGAGCAGTACTTC.

This clonotype was seen only a few times. J is TRBJ1-2 and V is TRBV12-3 or TRBV12-4; D is ambiguous. The CDR3 spans 17 residues. Trimming took off 3 bases at V and 0 bases at J, with 17 bases between the two ends. As DNA, the CDR3 is TGTGCCAGCAGTTTCGGCCAGATGAAAACGACTAACTATGGCTACACCTTC. Amino acids: CASSFGQMKTTNYGYTF.

The chain employs TRBV12-3 or TRBV12-4 and TRBJ2-4; maybe TRBD2 (6 bases). V was clipped by 3 bases and J by 0 bases, with 9 bases between them. The CDR3 length is 15 residues. CDR3 sequence: CASSFRDLAKNIQYF. In nucleotides, the CDR3 is TGTGCCAGCAGTTTTCGGGACTTAGCCAAAAACATTCAGTACTTC.

This clonotype was observed many times. J is TRBJ2-1 and V is TRBV7-9, with 7 bases lining up with TRBD2. The germline V gene encodes CDR1 SEHNR and CDR2 FQNEAQ (reference sequence). Trimming at V came to 5 bases and at J to 5 bases, leaving 9 bases not matched to a gene. The CDR3 has 15 residues. The CDR3 spells CASSVTAGFHNEQFF. CDR3 DNA sequence: TGTGCCAGCAGCGTAACAGCGGGGTTCCACAATGAGCAGTTCTTC.